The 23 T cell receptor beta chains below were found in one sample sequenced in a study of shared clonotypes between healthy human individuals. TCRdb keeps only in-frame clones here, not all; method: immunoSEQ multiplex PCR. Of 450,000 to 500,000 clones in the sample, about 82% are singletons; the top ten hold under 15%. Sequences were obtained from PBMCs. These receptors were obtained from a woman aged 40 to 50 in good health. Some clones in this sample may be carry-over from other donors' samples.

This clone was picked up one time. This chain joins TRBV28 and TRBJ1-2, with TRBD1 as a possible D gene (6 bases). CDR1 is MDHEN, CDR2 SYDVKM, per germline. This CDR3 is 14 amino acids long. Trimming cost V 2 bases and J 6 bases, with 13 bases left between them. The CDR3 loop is CASSLPGQTNGYTF. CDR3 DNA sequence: TGTGCCAGCAGTTTACCCGGACAGACAAATGGCTACACCTTC.

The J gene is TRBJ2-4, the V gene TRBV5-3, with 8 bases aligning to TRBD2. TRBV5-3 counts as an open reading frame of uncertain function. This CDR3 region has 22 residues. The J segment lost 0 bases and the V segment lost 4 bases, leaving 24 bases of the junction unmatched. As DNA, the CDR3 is TGTGCCAGAAGCAGACATGACGAGTGGAACGGGAGGGCCTGGGGAGCCAAAAACATTCAGTACTTC. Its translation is CARSRHDEWNGRAWGAKNIQYF.

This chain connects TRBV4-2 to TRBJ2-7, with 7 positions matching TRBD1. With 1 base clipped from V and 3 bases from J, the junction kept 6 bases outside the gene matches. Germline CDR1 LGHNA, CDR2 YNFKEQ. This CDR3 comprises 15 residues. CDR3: CASSQAWGTDYEQYF. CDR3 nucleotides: TGTGCCAGCAGCCAAGCTTGGGGGACAGACTACGAGCAGTACTTC.

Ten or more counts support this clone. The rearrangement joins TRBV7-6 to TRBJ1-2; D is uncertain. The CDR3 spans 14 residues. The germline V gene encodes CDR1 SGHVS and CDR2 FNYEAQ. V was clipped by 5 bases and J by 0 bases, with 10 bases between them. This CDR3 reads CASSPPGANYGYTF. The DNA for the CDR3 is TGTGCCAGCAGCCCCCCCGGGGCTAACTATGGCTACACCTTC.

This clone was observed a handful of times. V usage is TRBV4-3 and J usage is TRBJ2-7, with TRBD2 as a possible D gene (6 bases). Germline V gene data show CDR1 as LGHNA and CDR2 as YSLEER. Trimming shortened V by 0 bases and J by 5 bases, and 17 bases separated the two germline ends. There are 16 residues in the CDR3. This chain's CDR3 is CASSQDWGEGGHEQYF. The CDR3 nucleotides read TGCGCCAGCAGCCAAGATTGGGGGGAAGGCGGCCACGAGCAGTACTTC.

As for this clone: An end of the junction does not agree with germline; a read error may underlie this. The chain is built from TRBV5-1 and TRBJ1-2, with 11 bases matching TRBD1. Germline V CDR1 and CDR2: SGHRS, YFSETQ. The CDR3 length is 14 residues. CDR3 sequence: CAGRADRGLYGYTF. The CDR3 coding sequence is TGCGCCGGCAGAGCGGACAGGGGGCTCTATGGCTACACCTTC.

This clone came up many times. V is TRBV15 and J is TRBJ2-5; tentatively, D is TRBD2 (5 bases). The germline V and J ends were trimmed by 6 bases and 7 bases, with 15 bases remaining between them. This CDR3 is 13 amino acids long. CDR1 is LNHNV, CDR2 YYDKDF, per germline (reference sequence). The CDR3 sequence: CATSTTPAGTQYF. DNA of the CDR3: TGTGCCACCAGTACGACCCCCGCGGGGACCCAGTACTTC.

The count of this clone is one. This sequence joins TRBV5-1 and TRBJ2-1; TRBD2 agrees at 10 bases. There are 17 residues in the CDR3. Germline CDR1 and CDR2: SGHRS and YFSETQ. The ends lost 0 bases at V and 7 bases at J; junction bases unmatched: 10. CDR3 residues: CASSLGLAGGSWNEQFF. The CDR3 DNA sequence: TGCGCCAGCAGCTTGGGGTTAGCGGGAGGATCTTGGAATGAGCAGTTCTTC.

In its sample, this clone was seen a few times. The CDR3 reads CASSPSERPFGYTF. The CDR3 region has the DNA TGTGCCAGCAGCCCCTCGGAAAGGCCCTTCGGCTACACCTTC. The V call is TRBV6-5, the J call TRBJ1-2; D uncertain. Germline V gives CDR1 MNHEY, CDR2 SVGAGI. V gave up 6 bases and J gave up 8 bases, with 19 bases separating them. CDR3 length equals 14 residues.

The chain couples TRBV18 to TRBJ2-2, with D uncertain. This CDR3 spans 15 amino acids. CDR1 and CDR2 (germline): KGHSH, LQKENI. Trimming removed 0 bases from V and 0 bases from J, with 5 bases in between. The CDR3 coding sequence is TGTGCCAGCTCACCACCGAGCGCGAACACCGGGGAGCTGTTTTTT. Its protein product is CASSPPSANTGELFF. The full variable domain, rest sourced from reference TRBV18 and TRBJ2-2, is NAGVMQNPRHLVRRRGQEARLRCSPMKGHSHVYWYRQLPEEGLKFMVYLQKENIIDESGMPKERFSAEFPKEGPSILRIQQVVRGDSAAYFCASSPPSANTGELFFGEGSRLTVL.

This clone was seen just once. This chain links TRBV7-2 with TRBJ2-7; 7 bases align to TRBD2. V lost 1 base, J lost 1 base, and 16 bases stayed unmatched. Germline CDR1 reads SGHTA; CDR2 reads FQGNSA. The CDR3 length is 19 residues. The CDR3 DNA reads TGTGCCAGCAGCTTAGGGCTCGGGGGGAGGGCCTTGTTTTCCTACGAGCAGTACTTC. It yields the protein CASSLGLGGRALFSYEQYF.

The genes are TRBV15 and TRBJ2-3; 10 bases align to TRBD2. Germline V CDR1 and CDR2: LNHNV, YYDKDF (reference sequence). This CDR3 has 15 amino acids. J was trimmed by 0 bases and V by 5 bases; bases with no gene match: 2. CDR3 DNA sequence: TGTGCCACCAGCTCGGGACTAGCGAGCACAGATACGCAGTATTTT. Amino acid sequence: CATSSGLASTDTQYF.

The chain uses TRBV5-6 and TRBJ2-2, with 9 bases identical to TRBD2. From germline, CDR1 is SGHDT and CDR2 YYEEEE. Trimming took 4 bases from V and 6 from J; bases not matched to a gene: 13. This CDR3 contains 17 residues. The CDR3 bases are TGTGCCAGCAGCCGCTTGGGGCTAGCGGGATCCGCCGGGGAGCTGTTTTTT. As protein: CASSRLGLAGSAGELFF.

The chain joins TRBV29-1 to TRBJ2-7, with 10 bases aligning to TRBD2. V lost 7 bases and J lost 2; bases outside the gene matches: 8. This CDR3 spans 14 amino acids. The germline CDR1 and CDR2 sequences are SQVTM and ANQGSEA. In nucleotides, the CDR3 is TGCAGCGCGGGGGTTAGCGGGGGGCCCTACGAGCAGTACTTC. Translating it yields CSAGVSGGPYEQYF.

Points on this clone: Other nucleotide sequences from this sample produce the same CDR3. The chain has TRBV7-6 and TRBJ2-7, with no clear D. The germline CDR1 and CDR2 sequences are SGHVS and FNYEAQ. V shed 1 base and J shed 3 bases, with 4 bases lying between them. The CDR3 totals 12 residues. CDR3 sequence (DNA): TGTGCCAGCAGCTTAGTGGGCTACGAGCAGTACTTC. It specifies CASSLVGYEQYF.

The CDR3 sequence: CASSPGLAQGTDTQYF. The CDR3 coding sequence is TGCGCCAGCAGCCCGGGACTAGCGCAGGGTACAGATACGCAGTATTTT. The rearrangement uses TRBV5-1 and TRBJ2-3, with 10 bases that match TRBD2. CDR1 is SGHRS, CDR2 YFSETQ, per germline. This CDR3 has 16 residues. J lost 3 bases, V lost 4 bases, and 8 bases had no gene match.

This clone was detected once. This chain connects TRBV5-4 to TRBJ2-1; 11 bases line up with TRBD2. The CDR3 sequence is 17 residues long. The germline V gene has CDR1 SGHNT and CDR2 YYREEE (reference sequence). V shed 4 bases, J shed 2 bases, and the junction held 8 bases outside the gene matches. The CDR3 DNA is TGTGCCAGCAGCCCCACTAGCGGGAGAGGCGCCTACAATGAGCAGTTCTTC. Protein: CASSPTSGRGAYNEQFF.

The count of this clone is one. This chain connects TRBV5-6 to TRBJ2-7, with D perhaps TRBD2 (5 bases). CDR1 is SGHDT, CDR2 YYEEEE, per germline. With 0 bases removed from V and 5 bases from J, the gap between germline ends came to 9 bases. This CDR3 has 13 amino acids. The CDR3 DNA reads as TGTGCCAGCAGCTTGGCAGGACTGCACGAGCAGTACTTC. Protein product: CASSLAGLHEQYF.

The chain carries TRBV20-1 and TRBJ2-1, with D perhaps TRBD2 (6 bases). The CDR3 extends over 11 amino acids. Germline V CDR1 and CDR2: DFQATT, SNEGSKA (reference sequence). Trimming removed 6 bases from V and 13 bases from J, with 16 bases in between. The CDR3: CSAPPETSQFF. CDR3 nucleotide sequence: TGCAGTGCCCCTCCGGAGACTAGTCAGTTCTTC.

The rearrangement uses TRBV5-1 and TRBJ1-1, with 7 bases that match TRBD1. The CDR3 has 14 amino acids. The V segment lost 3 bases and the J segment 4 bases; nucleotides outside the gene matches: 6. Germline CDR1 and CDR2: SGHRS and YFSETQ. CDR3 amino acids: CASSSDREGTEAFF. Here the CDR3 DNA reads TGCGCCAGCAGCTCCGACAGGGAGGGCACTGAAGCTTTCTTT.

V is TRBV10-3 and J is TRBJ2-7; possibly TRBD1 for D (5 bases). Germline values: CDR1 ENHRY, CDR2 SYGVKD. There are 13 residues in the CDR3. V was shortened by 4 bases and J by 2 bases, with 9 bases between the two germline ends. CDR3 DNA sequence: TGTGCCATCAGTGTAGGGGTAGCCTACGAGCAGTACTTC. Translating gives CAISVGVAYEQYF.

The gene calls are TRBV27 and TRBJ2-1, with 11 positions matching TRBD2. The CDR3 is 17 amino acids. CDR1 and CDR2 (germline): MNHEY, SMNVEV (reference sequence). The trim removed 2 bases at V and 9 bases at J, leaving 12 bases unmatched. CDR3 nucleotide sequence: TGTGCCAGCAGTTTACAGGCTAGCGGGAGGAACCCCGGTGAGCAGTTCTTC. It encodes CASSLQASGRNPGEQFF.

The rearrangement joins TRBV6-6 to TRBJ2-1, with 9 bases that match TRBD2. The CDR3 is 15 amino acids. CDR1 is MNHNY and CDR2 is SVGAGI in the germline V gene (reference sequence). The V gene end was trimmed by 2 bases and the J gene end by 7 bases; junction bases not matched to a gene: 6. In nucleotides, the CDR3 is TGTGCCAGCAGTTACATTGCTAGCGGGAAGAATGAGCAGTTCTTC. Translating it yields CASSYIASGKNEQFF.